The present TCR beta chain was sequenced within a study of beta chain features in type 1 diabetes. Isolated RNA was reverse transcribed in full, so expressed TCRB transcripts were sequenced. The study sequenced naive, central memory and regulatory T cell samples to an average of roughly 3.8 million reads. The repertoire was sequenced with immunoSEQ multiplex PCR; TCRdb's copy has only in-frame clones and lacks some. Of about 370,000 clones listed, 8.5% to 10% are singletons. Germline V gives CDR1 SGHVS, CDR2 FQNEAQ. V lost 6 bases to trimming and J lost 0 bases, with 9 bases between them. The CDR3 covers 14 residues. As to this clone: Its cognate antigen is unknown.

Findings and caveats of the study: Any HLA effect on TCRB rearrangement was left unresolved by small sub-analyses. Patients and controls would be equally affected if PCR favored shorter templates. Moderate but significant shortening of TCRB CDR3s was recorded in all four CD4+ subsets from Type 1 diabetes patients. Possibly, sequencing cDNA over-represented cells that had high TCR expression levels.

The source of this sequence is a man aged 25 to 45 with type 1 diabetes. Sequencing was performed on central memory CD4+ T cells from blood. The gene calls are TRBV7-8 and TRBJ2-1; D gene unclear. The DNA of the CDR3 is TGTGCCAGCAGTGACTGGGGCTCCTACAATGAGCAGTTCTTC. Translation: CASSDWGSYNEQFF.